This T cell receptor beta chain was retrieved from a study of identical twins. TCRdb used MiXCR to reprocess the 5' RACE reads, holding one entry per CDR3 protein. The data contain about 720,000 distinct CDR3 sequences, around 8.6% of them singletons. This clonotype was detected a few times. These records were also assigned to another study, of yellow fever vaccine responses in identical twins.

This TCR was sampled from a woman aged 18 to 35 in good health. Material: PBMCs.

DNA for the CDR3: TGTGCCAGCAGCTTAGCGTCTGGCAGCCTTAATGAAAAACTGTTTTTT. It encodes CASSLASGSLNEKLFF. The V call is TRBV7-9, the J call TRBJ1-4; D gene unclear. This CDR3 is built from 16 residues. V lost 0 bases to trimming and J lost 4 bases, with 12 bases between them. Looked up from germline, CDR1 is SEHNR and CDR2 is FQNEAQ (reference sequence). The full variable domain, rest sourced from reference TRBV7-9 and TRBJ1-4, is DTGVSQNPRHKITKRGQNVTFRCDPISEHNRLYWYRQTLGQGPEFLTYFQNEAQLEKSRLLSDRFSAERPKGSFSTLEIQRTEQGDSAMYLCASSLASGSLNEKLFFGSGTQLSVL.